This record concerns one T cell receptor beta chain sequence. This clonotype was counted ten times or more. The antigen it recognizes is unknown. Base qualities are not provided; no much larger clone lies one nucleotide away. What the treatment or condition label conveys for this sample: in vitro stimulation with specific CMV peptide epitopes to enrich CMV-specific T cells. The V and J ends are trimmed by 2 bases and 12 bases, leaving 23 bases between them. CDR1 SNHLY and CDR2 FYNNEI are derived from the germline V gene. The CDR3 runs 16 amino acids, cysteine and phenylalanine included. Kept here is only the CDR3 DNA, which spans 48 bases and is read in frame from base 1. The source of the sample is a study of T cell repertoires in cytomegalovirus infection (dated by TCRdb to the late 2010s). Notes on the research overall: Alongside well-studied HLA-B-restricted epitopes, the peptide stimulations were aimed at recently identified HLA-C-restricted CMV epitopes, whose presentation resists viral immunomodulation. Because public TCR beta signatures pointed to carriage of CMV infection together with the matching HLA type, the HLA type of each donor mattered for the analysis.

The study at large found these results: The ex vivo response was dominated by HLA-C-restricted CMV-specific TCR beta clonotypes, and the single most frequent clonotype in two of eight donors was supplied by these HLA-C-restricted clonotypes. In both this cohort and an independent roughly 360-donor cohort, the cumulative frequency of public TCR beta family members distinguished carriers of CMV infection plus the relevant HLA type.

Sequencing took place on an Illumina HiSeq 1500. TCRdb reran the public reads through fastp at Q25 and MiXCR, keeping productive beta chains. Each entry merges the rows of one CDR3 protein and shows their most common DNA and genes. The table for this sample lists about a million distinct CDR3 sequences; roughly 30% of them were counted only once. About an eighth of the sample is in the top ten clones. Sequences were derived from cultured CD8+ T cells from PBMCs, sampled from culture after CMV antigen stimulation. The clonotype comes from a human donor in good health (CMV status not recorded). Some clones in this sample may be carry-over from other donors' samples. This sequence uses TRBV2 and TRBJ2-1; a tentative D match to TRBD1 spans 5 bases. The DNA reads as follows: TGTGCCAGCAGTGAACAAGGAAAAGGGGCCACAATGGGGCAGTTCTTC. Translated, it gives CASSEQGKGATMGQFF.